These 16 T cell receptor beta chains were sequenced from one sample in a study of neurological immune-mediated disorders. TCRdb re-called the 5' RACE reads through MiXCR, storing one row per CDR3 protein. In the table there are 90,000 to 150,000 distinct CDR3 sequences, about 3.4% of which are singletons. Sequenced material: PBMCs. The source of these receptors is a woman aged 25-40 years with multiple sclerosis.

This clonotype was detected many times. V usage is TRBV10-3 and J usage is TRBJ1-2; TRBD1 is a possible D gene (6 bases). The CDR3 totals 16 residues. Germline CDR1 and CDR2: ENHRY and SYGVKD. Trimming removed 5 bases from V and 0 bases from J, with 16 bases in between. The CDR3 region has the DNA TGTGCCATCAGTTATTTAGGACAGACCCCTAACTATGGCTACACCTTC. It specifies CAISYLGQTPNYGYTF.

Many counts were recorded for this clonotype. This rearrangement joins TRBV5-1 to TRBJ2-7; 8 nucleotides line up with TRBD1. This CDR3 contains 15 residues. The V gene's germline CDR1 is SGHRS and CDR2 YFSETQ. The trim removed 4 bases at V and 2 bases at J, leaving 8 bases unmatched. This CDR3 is CASSVRPGQAYEQYF. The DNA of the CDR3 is TGCGCCAGCAGCGTCAGACCGGGACAGGCCTACGAGCAGTACTTC.

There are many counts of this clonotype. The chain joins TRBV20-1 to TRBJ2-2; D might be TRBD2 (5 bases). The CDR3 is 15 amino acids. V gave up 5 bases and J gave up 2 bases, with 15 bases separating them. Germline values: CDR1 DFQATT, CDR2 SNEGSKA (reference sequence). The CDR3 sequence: CSAGVPGSNTGELFF. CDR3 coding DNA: TGCAGTGCTGGGGTTCCGGGATCAAACACCGGGGAGCTGTTTTTT.

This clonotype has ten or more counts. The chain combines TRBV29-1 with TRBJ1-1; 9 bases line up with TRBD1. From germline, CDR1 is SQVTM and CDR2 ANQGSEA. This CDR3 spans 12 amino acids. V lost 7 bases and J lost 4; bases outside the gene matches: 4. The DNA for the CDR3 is TGCAGCGCGGACAGGGGCGGCACTGAAGCTTTCTTT. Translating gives CSADRGGTEAFF.

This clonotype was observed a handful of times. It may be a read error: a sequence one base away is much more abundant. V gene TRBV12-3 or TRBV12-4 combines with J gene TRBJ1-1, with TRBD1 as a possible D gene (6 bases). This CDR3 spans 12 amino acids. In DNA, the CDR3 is TGTGACAGCAGTTTGTTAAGGGGGGAAGCTTTCTTT. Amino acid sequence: CDSSLLRGEAFF.

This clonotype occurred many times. The CDR3 nucleotides are TGTGCCAGCAGCGCTGAACTAGCTAACTATGGCTACACCTTC. Translated: CASSAELANYGYTF. This chain joins TRBV9 and TRBJ1-2; D is undetermined. The V gene lost 3 bases and the J gene lost 0 bases, with 9 bases spanning the gap. Germline V gives CDR1 SGDLS, CDR2 YYNGEE. This CDR3 has 14 amino acids. Using reference TRBV9 and TRBJ1-2 for the parts outside the CDR3, the full variable domain is DSGVTQTPKHLITATGQRVTLRCSPRSGDLSVYWYQQSLDQGLQFLIQYYNGEERAKGNILERFSAQQFPDLHSELNLSSLELGDSALYFCASSAELANYGYTFGSGTRLTVV.

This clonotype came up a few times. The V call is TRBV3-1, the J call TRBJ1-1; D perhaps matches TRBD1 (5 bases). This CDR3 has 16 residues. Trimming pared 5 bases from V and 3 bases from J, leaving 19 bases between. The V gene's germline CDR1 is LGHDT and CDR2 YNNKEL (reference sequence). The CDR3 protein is CASSTEAGLGDTEAFF. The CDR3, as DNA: TGTGCCAGCAGCACAGAGGCAGGGTTAGGTGACACTGAAGCTTTCTTT.

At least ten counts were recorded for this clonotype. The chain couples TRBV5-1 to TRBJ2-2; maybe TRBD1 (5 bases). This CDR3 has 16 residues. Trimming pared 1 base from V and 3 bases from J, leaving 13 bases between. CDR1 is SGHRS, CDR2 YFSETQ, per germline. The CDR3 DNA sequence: TGCGCCAGCAGCTTGCAGGCAGGGCTTGACACCGGGGAGCTGTTTTTT. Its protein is CASSLQAGLDTGELFF.

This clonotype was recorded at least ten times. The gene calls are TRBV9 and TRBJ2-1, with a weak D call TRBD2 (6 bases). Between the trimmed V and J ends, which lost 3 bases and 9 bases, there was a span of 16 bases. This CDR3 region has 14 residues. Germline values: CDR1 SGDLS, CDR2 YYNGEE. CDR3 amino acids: CASSALASDGEQFF. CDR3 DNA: TGTGCCAGCAGCGCGTTAGCTAGCGACGGTGAGCAGTTCTTC.

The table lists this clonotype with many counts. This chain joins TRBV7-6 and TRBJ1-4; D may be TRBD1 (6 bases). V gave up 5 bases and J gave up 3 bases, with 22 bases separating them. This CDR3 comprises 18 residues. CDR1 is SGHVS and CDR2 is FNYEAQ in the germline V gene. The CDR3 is CASSPGGGEGDPNEKLFF. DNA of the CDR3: TGTGCCAGCAGCCCTGGCGGGGGCGAGGGGGATCCTAATGAAAAACTGTTTTTT.

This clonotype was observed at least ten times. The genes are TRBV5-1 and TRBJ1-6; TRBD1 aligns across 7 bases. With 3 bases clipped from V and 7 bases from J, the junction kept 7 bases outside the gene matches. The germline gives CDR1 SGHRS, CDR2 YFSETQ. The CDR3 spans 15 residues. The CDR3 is CASSSQTGQNSPLHF. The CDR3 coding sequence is TGCGCCAGCAGCTCGCAGACAGGGCAGAATTCACCCCTCCACTTT.

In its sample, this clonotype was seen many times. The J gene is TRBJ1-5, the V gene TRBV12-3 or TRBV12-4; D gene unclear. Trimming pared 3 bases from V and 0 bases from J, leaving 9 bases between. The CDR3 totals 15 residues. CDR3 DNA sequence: TGTGCCAGCAGTTTGTCCTCCAGTAGCAATCAGCCCCAGCATTTT. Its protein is CASSLSSSSNQPQHF.

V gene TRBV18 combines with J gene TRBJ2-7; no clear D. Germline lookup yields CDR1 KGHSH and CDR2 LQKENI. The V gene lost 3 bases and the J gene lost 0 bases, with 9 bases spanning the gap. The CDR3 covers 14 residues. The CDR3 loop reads CASSPGSSSYEQYF. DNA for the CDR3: TGTGCCAGCTCACCGGGGTCGAGCTCCTACGAGCAGTACTTC.

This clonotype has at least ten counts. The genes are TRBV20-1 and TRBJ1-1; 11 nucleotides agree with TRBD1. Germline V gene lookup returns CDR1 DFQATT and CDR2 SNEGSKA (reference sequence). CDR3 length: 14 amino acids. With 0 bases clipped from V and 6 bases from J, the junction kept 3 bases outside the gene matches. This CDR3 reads CSAREDRGPSEAFF. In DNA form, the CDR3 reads TGCAGTGCTAGAGAGGACAGGGGGCCGTCTGAAGCTTTCTTT.

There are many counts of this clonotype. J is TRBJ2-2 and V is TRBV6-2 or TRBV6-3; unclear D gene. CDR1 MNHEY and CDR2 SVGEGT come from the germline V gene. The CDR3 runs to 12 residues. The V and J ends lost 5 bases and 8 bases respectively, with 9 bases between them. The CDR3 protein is CASSHAQGELFF. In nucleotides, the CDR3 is TGTGCCAGCAGTCACGCCCAGGGGGAGCTGTTTTTT.

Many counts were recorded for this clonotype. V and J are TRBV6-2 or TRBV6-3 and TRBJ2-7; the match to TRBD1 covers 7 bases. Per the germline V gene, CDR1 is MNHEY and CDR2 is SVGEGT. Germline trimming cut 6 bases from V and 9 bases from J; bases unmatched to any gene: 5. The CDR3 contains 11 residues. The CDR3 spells CASSMDRWQYF. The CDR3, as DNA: TGTGCCAGCAGCATGGACAGGTGGCAGTACTTC.